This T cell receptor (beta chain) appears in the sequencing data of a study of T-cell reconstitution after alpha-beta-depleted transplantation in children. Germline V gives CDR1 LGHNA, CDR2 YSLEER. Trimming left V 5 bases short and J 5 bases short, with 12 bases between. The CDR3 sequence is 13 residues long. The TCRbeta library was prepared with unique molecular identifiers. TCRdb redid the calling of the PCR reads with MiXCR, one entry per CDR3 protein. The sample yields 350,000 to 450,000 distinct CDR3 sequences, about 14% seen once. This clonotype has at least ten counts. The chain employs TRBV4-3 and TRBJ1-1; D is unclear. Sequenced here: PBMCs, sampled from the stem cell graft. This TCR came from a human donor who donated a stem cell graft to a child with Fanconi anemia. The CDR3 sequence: CASSGARTTEAFF. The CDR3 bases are TGCGCCAGCAGCGGCGCCAGGACTACTGAAGCTTTCTTT.